Listed below are T cell receptor beta chains from one sample, sequenced in a study of post-analysis software for immune sequencing data. TCRdb ran MiXCR on the PCR reads and lists one entry per CDR3 protein. Of 450,000 or so distinct CDR3 sequences in the sample, over 35% were seen once. Sequenced sample: blood. Receptor source: a girl between 10 and 17 years old with multiple sclerosis. Each CDR3 is given with its conserved first and last residue. The D gene is left open where the match is weak. The size entry is marked missing in some rows and otherwise reads once, few, many or a size class.

D gene | J gene | CDR3 length | V gene | clone size | CDR3 DNA | CDR3 protein
. | TRBJ2-5 | 13 | TRBV29-1 | few | TGCAGCGTTGAGCCGGGGAGGCAAGGGACCCAGTACTTC | CSVEPGRQGTQYF
. | TRBJ2-7 | 14 | TRBV7-2 | few | TGTGCCAGCAGCCCGGGTGGGGGCGGCTACGAGCAGTACTTC | CASSPGGGGYEQYF
. | TRBJ1-2 | 17 | TRBV28 | . | TGTGCCAGCAGCGGTCATAACGGGTTTGGGAGGAACTATGGCTACACCTTC | CASSGHNGFGRNYGYTF
. | TRBJ2-7 | 17 | TRBV4-1 | . | TGCGCCAGCAGCCAGGACTCGGGACTGACGGGATTCTACGAGCAGTACTTC | CASSQDSGLTGFYEQYF
. | TRBJ2-7 | 17 | TRBV6-5 | few | TGTGCCAGCAGTTACTCGGGGGCAGGGGCAGAATCCTACGAGCAGTACTTC | CASSYSGAGAESYEQYF
. | TRBJ2-7 | 15 | TRBV28 | . | TGTGCCAGCTCCCCGGGGGTGGTGGGGGGCCGGGGCCAGTACTTC | CASSPGVVGGRGQYF
TRBD1 | TRBJ1-2 | 15 | TRBV20-1 | . | TGCAGTGCTAGAGTCGTGGGCAGGGGGCTAGGTGGCTACACCTTC | CSARVVGRGLGGYTF
. | TRBJ1-5 | 16 | TRBV21-1 | . | TGTGCCAGCAGCACTAGTCCCAAGCAAGGGAATCAGCCCCAGCATTTT | CASSTSPKQGNQPQHF
. | TRBJ1-5 | 13 | TRBV24-1 | . | TGTGCCACCCGACAGAGTATGGGCGGACCCCAGCATTTT | CATRQSMGGPQHF
TRBD1 | TRBJ1-1 | 13 | TRBV20-1 | . | TGCAGTGCTCTGGGGACAGGGAACACTGAAGCTTTCTTT | CSALGTGNTEAFF
. | TRBJ1-2 | 13 | TRBV24-1 | . | TGTGCCACCAGTGACGGGGGCAACTATGGCTACACCTTC | CATSDGGNYGYTF
. | TRBJ2-2 | 16 | TRBV7-7 | . | TGTGCTAGCAGCCCCAGTAGTAGAGGGAACGCCGGGGAGCTGTTTTTT | CASSPSSRGNAGELFF
TRBD1 | TRBJ1-6 | 15 | TRBV7-6 | . | TGTGCCAGCAGCTTATTGCGGGACAGGAATTCACCCCTCCACTTT | CASSLLRDRNSPLHF
TRBD2 | TRBJ2-3 | 15 | TRBV6-5 | few | TGTGCCAGCAGTTACTTTAGCGGGAGCACAGATACGCAGTATTTT | CASSYFSGSTDTQYF
TRBD2 | TRBJ2-7 | 15 | TRBV7-9 | . | TGTGCCAGCAGCCGGAGCGGGTGGACTAGTCACGAGCAGTACTTC | CASSRSGWTSHEQYF
. | TRBJ2-1 | 14 | TRBV5-1 | . | TGCGCCGGCAGCTTGGAGAACACCTACAATGAGCAGTTCTTC | CAGSLENTYNEQFF
. | TRBJ2-7 | 14 | TRBV9 | many | TGTGCCAGCAGCGTAGCTCTAGGGGCCTACGAGCAGTACTTC | CASSVALGAYEQYF
TRBD1 | TRBJ2-7 | 15 | TRBV7-2 | . | TGTGCCAGCAGCTTTACCAGGGGGTCTCCCTACGAGCAGTACTTC | CASSFTRGSPYEQYF
TRBD1 | TRBJ2-1 | 15 | TRBV29-1 | . | TGCAGCGTTGATCCCGACAGGGGCCGTGGTGGTGAGCAGTTCTTC | CSVDPDRGRGGEQFF
. | TRBJ1-1 | 15 | TRBV7-3 | few | TGTGCCAGCAGCTTAAATAGGGGCCGGAACACTGAAGCTTTCTTT | CASSLNRGRNTEAFF
TRBD2 | TRBJ2-7 | 14 | TRBV20-1 | . | TGCAGTGCAACCCTAGCGGGAGGGGCCTACGAGCAGTACTTC | CSATLAGGAYEQYF
. | TRBJ2-1 | 12 | TRBV20-1 | . | TGCAGTGCTAAACGAAATTACAATGAGCAGTTCTTC | CSAKRNYNEQFF
. | TRBJ1-4 | 13 | TRBV28 | . | TGTGCCAGCAGTTTGGGCGTCGGAGAAAAACTGTTTTTT | CASSLGVGEKLFF
TRBD2 | TRBJ2-7 | 14 | TRBV2 | few | TGTGCCAGCAGTGAACTGAGGACTAGCGGCGAGCAGTACTTC | CASSELRTSGEQYF
. | TRBJ1-5 | 15 | TRBV28 | few | TGTGCCAGCAGTTCGCCAGACAGACGCAATCAGCCCCAGCATTTT | CASSSPDRRNQPQHF
. | TRBJ1-1 | 14 | TRBV5-5 | few | TGTGCCAGCAGCGCCCGGACCGGCAACACTGAAGCTTTCTTT | CASSARTGNTEAFF
TRBD2 | TRBJ2-7 | 15 | TRBV20-1 | . | TGCAGTGCTAGCGATGTAGCGGGGGGTTTCTACGAGCAGTACTTC | CSASDVAGGFYEQYF
. | TRBJ2-3 | 13 | TRBV7-2 | . | TGTGCCAGCAGCTTAGAAGGTCAAGATACGCAGTATTTT | CASSLEGQDTQYF
TRBD1 | TRBJ2-1 | 14 | TRBV5-1 | . | TGCGCCAGCAGCTTACAGGGGGCTGACAATGAGCAGTTCTTC | CASSLQGADNEQFF
TRBD1 | TRBJ2-1 | 12 | TRBV3-1 | few | TGTGCCAGCAGCTCACAGGGGCGTGAGCAGTTCTTC | CASSSQGREQFF
TRBD2 | TRBJ2-5 | 17 | TRBV29-1 | few | TGCAGCGTTGGGGACCTAGCGGGAGGGTTAGTAGGAGAGACCCAGTACTTC | CSVGDLAGGLVGETQYF
. | TRBJ2-3 | 15 | TRBV28 | . | TGTGCCAGCATTCCGGCGGGTGCTAGCACAGATACGCAGTATTTT | CASIPAGASTDTQYF
. | TRBJ2-3 | 14 | TRBV20-1 | few | TGCAGTGCGCGCGCCACCCTGAGCACAGATACGCAGTATTTT | CSARATLSTDTQYF
. | TRBJ1-1 | 15 | TRBV28 | once | TGTGCCAGCAGTCCACCAGTTGACATTCTCACTGAAGCTTTCTTT | CASSPPVDILTEAFF
. | TRBJ1-2 | 15 | TRBV6-6 | few | TGTGCCAGCAGTTACTTATCCTCCAGAAACTATGGCTACACCTTC | CASSYLSSRNYGYTF
. | TRBJ2-1 | 15 | TRBV5-1 | few | TGCGCCAGCAGCAGACAGTCGAGCTCCTACAATGAGCAGTTCTTC | CASSRQSSSYNEQFF
. | TRBJ1-5 | 12 | TRBV6-1 | . | TGTGCCAGCGTGCAGGGCAATCAGCCCCAGCATTTT | CASVQGNQPQHF
TRBD1 | TRBJ2-7 | 13 | TRBV29-1 | . | TGCAGCGCCTCAGACAGGGAAAAGTACGGGCAGTACTTC | CSASDREKYGQYF
. | TRBJ2-3 | 14 | TRBV28 | . | TGTGCCAGCAGTTTAACCCGACTCACAGATACGCAGTATTTT | CASSLTRLTDTQYF